This TCR beta chain was profiled in a study of shared clonotypes between healthy human individuals (dated by TCRdb to the early 2020s). Turning to the overall study: The cohort included three men and a couple of women between 18 and 49 years of age. Libraries were prepared and TCR repertoires were sequenced by different laboratories using diverse techniques, in order to increase sequencing depth and limit assay-specific biases. For each donor, three plates each were used for CD4 naive and CD4 memory, two plates were used for CD8 naive, and one plate was used for CD8 memory. The study deeply sequenced blood TCR repertoires of about 5 healthy adults to estimate repertoire size and the extent of clonotype sharing between individuals. Leukapheresis yielded between about 0.85 and 10 billion PBMCs per donor. The research as a whole found: Clonotypes shared by all four sorted-subset donors showed higher generation probabilities than non-shared clonotypes. Naive subsets generally had larger estimated clonotype richness than memory subsets. The small number of donors limited the genetic and exposure-history diversity represented. Rarefaction of sorted-subset datasets indicated incomplete sequencing despite the large sequencing depth. Pairwise subsampling indicated that sequencing depth was expected to affect the degree of clonotype sharing among donors. Across a handful of donors, approximately 4.9% of naive CD4, 3% to 3.5% of naive CD8, approximately 2.5% of memory CD4, and 0.3% to 0.45% of memory CD8 clonotypes were shared. Sampling was limited to blood, and TCR repertoires in tissue likely differ from TCR repertoires in blood.

Worth noting for this clone: This clone's antigen is unknown. One base away there is no much larger clone; base qualities are not given. The same CDR3 arises from other DNA sequences in this sample as well.

Using the deep immunoSEQ assay, TCR CDR3 regions were amplified from genomic DNA by multiplex PCR. Genomic DNA extracted from each cell subset was distributed evenly over all wells of several immunoSEQ 96-well plates, and each plate served as one replicate. For sorted subsets, approximately 190 ng of genomic DNA, equivalent to 30,000 or so T cell genomes, went into each replicate PCR. Purified libraries were quantified with a Qubit 3.0 fluorometer, sized on a Bioanalyzer 2100, and re-quantified with the KAPA Library Quantification kit. A separate single-read 150-cycle Illumina NextSeq 550 flow cell was used to sequence each immunoSEQ 96-well plate. The original pipeline was this. Because only junctional sequences without quality scores were contained in the immunoSEQ output, filtering matching that applied to full-length reads could not be performed. To assign V/J genes and CDR3, sequences were annotated using PyIR, a Python wrapper for IgBLAST v1.9, with IMGT germline references. Any read was removed if the V/J assignment was weak (E-value above 1e-6), the CDR3 was missing, or the read contained stop codons, out-of-frame junctions, or ambiguous translated residues. V3J clonotypes were defined as sequences sharing an identical inferred V gene, J gene, and CDR3 amino acid sequence. Percentage overlap between repertoires was calculated by dividing the number of shared unique clonotypes by the size of the smaller repertoire. Three approaches were used to assess repertoire richness: RTK rarefaction, the Chao1 estimator, and Recon v2.1 estimates of unobserved clonotypes. OLGA was used to compute generation probabilities for all TCRbeta clonotypes that the gDNA method yielded from a handful of donors. Here the immuneACCESS table is served through TCRdb, limited to in-frame sequences with V and J called. Missing clones are a known gap in these copies; in checked studies unresolved V genes cover under half, and the rest lacks a known reason. V, J and clone size reflect that table, while D and trimming were determined from the DNA. The sample contains a few hundred thousand clones, around 95% of them found a single time. The ten largest clones add up to roughly 0.1% of the sample.

CD8 naive samples consisted of CD45RO-negative cells that were positively selected for CCR7, yielding a CD45RA+CCR7+ population without TemRA cells. Donors were healthy HIV-negative adults with no recently reported acute infections or vaccinations. Only Caucasian adults living in Nashville, Tennessee, USA were represented among the donors. Blood was obtained by leukapheresis, after which PBMCs were separated by Ficoll-Histopaque density gradient centrifugation and cryopreserved in liquid nitrogen vapor phase. Analytical flow cytometry was used to check the purity and quantity of every magnetically sorted T cell population. Each sorted fraction had its genomic DNA isolated and then quantified by UV absorbance on a Nanodrop 2000c. Material: naive CD8+ T cells sorted from blood. This specimen's cell subset or site label, interpreted: CD45RA+CCR7+. The clonotype comes from a woman in her 30s in good health.

The CDR3 region reads CASSSGQGRTEAFF. The sequenced DNA: TGTGCCAGCAGTTCAGGACAGGGCCGGACTGAAGCTTTCTTT. The V gene is TRBV7-9 and the J gene is TRBJ1-1; 8 of the junction bases match TRBD1. The CDR3 holds 14 amino acids from the cysteine to the phenylalanine. Left in the record is the CDR3 DNA by itself, 42 bases read in frame from the first base. V is cut back by 6 bases and J by 5 bases, with 8 bases in the junction unmatched. The germline V gene (reference sequence) sets CDR1 to SEHNR and CDR2 to FQNEAQ.